Each of the 3 T cell receptor beta chains below was sequenced from the same sample in a study of T cell repertoires in ileal Crohn's disease. Before sorting, lamina propria lymphocytes were separated from surgical specimens by density gradient. Assay: immunoSEQ multiplex PCR; the TCRdb copy retains only in-frame clones and omits some. The repertoire holds a few thousand clones, 85% to 90% seen once, with 0.8% to 0.9% in the top ten. The sequencing sample was made of CD4+ T cells from ileum. All receptors come from an adult with Crohn's disease. Some clones in this sample may be carry-over from other donors' samples.

A note on this clone: The junction does not match germline at one end; this may be a read error. The chain combines TRBV7-7 with TRBJ2-3; D ambiguous. CDR3 length: 13 residues. The germline V gene encodes CDR1 SSHAT and CDR2 FNYEAQ (reference sequence). CDR3 region: CASSFTTADTQYF. The CDR3 DNA reads as TGTGCTAGCAGCTTTACGACTGCAGATACGCAGTATTTT. Full variable domain (rest looked up from reference TRBV7-7 and TRBJ2-3): GAGVSQSPRYKVTKRGQDVTLRCDPISSHATLYWYQQALGQGPEFLTYFNYEAQPDKSGLPSDRFSAERPEGSISTLTIQRTEQRDSAMYRCASSFTTADTQYFGPGTRLTVL.

Only one count was recorded for this clone. Germline is not matched at one junction end, which may reflect a read error. The chain joins TRBV7-7 to TRBJ2-2, with 10 bases that match TRBD1. Germline assignment: CDR1 SSHAT and CDR2 FNYEAQ (reference sequence). This CDR3 comprises 16 residues. This CDR3 is CASSLGTGVNTGELFF. The DNA for the CDR3 is TGTGCTAGCAGCTTAGGGACAGGGGTGAACACCGGGGAGCTGTTTTTT.

V gene TRBV19 combines with J gene TRBJ1-1; no clear D. Germline V gene lookup returns CDR1 LNHDA and CDR2 SQIVND (reference sequence). V lost 5 bases, J lost 0 bases, and 13 bases lay in between. The CDR3 covers 15 residues. The CDR3 loop is CASSRRDLMNTEAFF. Written as DNA, the CDR3 is TGTGCCAGTAGTCGGCGGGATCTCATGAACACTGAAGCTTTCTTT.